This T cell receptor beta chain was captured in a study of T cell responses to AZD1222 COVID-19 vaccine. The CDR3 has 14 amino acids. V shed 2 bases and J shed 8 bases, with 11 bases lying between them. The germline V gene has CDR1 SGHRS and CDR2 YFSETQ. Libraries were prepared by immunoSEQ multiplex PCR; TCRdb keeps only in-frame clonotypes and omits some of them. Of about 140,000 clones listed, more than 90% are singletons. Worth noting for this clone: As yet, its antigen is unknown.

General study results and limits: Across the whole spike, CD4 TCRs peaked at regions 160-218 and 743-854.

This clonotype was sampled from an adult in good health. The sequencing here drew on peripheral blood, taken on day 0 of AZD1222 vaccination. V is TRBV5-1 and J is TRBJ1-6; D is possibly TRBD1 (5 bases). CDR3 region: CASSFQGPHSPLHF. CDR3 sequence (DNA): TGCGCCAGCAGCTTCCAGGGTCCCCATTCACCCCTCCACTTT.